The present T cell receptor beta chain was sequenced within a study of T-cell memory formation after mild COVID-19. This clonotype came up a few times. MiXCR, applied by TCRdb to the 5' RACE reads, yields one record per CDR3 protein. The profile shows hundreds of thousands of distinct CDR3 sequences, 17% of them singletons. Looked up from germline, CDR1 is ENHRY and CDR2 is SYGVKD. The CDR3 extends over 15 amino acids. The V and J ends lost 3 bases and 8 bases respectively, with 19 bases between them. Sequencing was carried out using PBMCs or a T cell subset sorted from them (not recorded which). The chain employs TRBV10-3 and TRBJ1-2, with a weak D call TRBD1 (5 bases). The TCR originated in an adult woman who had mild COVID-19 (a few samples of this study predate the infection). Cell type and time point are not known. CDR3 protein: CAISDLDGHSHGYTF. CDR3 coding DNA: TGTGCCATCAGTGACCTGGACGGACATAGTCACGGCTACACCTTC.